The clone carrying this T cell receptor beta chain was seen a handful of times. What it binds is unknown. The germline gives CDR1 SNHLY, CDR2 FYNNEI. The length of the CDR3 is 13 residues. The V segment lost 11 bases and the J segment 4 bases; nucleotides outside the gene matches: 9. Investigators profiled TCR beta VDJ and CDR3 from genomic DNA template. In TCRdb, the reads were re-called with MiXCR into one record per CDR3 protein. The sample lists 110,000 or so distinct CDR3 sequences; 50% to 65% were seen once. The data originate from a study of CD8+CD57+ T cells in acquired aplastic anemia. Study-level findings and limits: Found in both controls and patients were about 30 CD8+ CDR3 sequences. Patients and healthy controls showed no significant CD8+ Simpson's diversity difference.

The chain joins TRBV2 to TRBJ1-2; 8 bases fit TRBD1. Sequencing used sorted CD4+, CD8+, or CD8+CD57+ T cells (not recorded which) from PBMCs. The receptor's source is a human donor in good health, serving as a control. The CDR3 nucleotides are TGTGCCGGAGGACAGGGTTCGGGCTATGGCTACACCTTC. Translation gives CAGGQGSGYGYTF.